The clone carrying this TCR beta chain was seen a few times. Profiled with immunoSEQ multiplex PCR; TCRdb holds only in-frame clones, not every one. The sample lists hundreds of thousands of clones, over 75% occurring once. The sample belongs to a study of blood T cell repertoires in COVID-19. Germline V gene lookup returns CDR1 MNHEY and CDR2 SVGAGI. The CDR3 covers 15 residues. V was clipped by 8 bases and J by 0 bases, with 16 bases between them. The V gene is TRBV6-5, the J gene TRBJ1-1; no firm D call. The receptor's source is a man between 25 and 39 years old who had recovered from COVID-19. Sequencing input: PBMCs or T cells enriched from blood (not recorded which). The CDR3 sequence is CASAPSRPLNTEAFF. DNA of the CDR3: TGTGCCAGCGCGCCATCCAGGCCCCTGAACACTGAAGCTTTCTTT.